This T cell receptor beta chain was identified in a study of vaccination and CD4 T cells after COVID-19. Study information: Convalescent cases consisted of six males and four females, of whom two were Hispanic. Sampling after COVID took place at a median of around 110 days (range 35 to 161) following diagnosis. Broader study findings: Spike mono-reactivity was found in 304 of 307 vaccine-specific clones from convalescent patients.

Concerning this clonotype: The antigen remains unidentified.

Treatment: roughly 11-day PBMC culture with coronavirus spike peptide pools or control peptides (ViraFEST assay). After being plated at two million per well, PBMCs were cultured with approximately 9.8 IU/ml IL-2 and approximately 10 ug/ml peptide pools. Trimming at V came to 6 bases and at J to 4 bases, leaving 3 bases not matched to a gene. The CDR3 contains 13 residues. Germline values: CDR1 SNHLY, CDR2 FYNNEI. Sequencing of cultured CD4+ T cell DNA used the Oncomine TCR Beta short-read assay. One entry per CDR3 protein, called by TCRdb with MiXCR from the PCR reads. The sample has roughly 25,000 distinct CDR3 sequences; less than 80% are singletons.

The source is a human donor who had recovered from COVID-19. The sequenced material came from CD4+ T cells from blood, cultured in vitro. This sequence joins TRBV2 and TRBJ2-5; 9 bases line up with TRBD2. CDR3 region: CASRLSGGETQYF. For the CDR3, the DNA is TGTGCCAGCAGGCTTAGCGGGGGAGAGACCCAGTACTTC.